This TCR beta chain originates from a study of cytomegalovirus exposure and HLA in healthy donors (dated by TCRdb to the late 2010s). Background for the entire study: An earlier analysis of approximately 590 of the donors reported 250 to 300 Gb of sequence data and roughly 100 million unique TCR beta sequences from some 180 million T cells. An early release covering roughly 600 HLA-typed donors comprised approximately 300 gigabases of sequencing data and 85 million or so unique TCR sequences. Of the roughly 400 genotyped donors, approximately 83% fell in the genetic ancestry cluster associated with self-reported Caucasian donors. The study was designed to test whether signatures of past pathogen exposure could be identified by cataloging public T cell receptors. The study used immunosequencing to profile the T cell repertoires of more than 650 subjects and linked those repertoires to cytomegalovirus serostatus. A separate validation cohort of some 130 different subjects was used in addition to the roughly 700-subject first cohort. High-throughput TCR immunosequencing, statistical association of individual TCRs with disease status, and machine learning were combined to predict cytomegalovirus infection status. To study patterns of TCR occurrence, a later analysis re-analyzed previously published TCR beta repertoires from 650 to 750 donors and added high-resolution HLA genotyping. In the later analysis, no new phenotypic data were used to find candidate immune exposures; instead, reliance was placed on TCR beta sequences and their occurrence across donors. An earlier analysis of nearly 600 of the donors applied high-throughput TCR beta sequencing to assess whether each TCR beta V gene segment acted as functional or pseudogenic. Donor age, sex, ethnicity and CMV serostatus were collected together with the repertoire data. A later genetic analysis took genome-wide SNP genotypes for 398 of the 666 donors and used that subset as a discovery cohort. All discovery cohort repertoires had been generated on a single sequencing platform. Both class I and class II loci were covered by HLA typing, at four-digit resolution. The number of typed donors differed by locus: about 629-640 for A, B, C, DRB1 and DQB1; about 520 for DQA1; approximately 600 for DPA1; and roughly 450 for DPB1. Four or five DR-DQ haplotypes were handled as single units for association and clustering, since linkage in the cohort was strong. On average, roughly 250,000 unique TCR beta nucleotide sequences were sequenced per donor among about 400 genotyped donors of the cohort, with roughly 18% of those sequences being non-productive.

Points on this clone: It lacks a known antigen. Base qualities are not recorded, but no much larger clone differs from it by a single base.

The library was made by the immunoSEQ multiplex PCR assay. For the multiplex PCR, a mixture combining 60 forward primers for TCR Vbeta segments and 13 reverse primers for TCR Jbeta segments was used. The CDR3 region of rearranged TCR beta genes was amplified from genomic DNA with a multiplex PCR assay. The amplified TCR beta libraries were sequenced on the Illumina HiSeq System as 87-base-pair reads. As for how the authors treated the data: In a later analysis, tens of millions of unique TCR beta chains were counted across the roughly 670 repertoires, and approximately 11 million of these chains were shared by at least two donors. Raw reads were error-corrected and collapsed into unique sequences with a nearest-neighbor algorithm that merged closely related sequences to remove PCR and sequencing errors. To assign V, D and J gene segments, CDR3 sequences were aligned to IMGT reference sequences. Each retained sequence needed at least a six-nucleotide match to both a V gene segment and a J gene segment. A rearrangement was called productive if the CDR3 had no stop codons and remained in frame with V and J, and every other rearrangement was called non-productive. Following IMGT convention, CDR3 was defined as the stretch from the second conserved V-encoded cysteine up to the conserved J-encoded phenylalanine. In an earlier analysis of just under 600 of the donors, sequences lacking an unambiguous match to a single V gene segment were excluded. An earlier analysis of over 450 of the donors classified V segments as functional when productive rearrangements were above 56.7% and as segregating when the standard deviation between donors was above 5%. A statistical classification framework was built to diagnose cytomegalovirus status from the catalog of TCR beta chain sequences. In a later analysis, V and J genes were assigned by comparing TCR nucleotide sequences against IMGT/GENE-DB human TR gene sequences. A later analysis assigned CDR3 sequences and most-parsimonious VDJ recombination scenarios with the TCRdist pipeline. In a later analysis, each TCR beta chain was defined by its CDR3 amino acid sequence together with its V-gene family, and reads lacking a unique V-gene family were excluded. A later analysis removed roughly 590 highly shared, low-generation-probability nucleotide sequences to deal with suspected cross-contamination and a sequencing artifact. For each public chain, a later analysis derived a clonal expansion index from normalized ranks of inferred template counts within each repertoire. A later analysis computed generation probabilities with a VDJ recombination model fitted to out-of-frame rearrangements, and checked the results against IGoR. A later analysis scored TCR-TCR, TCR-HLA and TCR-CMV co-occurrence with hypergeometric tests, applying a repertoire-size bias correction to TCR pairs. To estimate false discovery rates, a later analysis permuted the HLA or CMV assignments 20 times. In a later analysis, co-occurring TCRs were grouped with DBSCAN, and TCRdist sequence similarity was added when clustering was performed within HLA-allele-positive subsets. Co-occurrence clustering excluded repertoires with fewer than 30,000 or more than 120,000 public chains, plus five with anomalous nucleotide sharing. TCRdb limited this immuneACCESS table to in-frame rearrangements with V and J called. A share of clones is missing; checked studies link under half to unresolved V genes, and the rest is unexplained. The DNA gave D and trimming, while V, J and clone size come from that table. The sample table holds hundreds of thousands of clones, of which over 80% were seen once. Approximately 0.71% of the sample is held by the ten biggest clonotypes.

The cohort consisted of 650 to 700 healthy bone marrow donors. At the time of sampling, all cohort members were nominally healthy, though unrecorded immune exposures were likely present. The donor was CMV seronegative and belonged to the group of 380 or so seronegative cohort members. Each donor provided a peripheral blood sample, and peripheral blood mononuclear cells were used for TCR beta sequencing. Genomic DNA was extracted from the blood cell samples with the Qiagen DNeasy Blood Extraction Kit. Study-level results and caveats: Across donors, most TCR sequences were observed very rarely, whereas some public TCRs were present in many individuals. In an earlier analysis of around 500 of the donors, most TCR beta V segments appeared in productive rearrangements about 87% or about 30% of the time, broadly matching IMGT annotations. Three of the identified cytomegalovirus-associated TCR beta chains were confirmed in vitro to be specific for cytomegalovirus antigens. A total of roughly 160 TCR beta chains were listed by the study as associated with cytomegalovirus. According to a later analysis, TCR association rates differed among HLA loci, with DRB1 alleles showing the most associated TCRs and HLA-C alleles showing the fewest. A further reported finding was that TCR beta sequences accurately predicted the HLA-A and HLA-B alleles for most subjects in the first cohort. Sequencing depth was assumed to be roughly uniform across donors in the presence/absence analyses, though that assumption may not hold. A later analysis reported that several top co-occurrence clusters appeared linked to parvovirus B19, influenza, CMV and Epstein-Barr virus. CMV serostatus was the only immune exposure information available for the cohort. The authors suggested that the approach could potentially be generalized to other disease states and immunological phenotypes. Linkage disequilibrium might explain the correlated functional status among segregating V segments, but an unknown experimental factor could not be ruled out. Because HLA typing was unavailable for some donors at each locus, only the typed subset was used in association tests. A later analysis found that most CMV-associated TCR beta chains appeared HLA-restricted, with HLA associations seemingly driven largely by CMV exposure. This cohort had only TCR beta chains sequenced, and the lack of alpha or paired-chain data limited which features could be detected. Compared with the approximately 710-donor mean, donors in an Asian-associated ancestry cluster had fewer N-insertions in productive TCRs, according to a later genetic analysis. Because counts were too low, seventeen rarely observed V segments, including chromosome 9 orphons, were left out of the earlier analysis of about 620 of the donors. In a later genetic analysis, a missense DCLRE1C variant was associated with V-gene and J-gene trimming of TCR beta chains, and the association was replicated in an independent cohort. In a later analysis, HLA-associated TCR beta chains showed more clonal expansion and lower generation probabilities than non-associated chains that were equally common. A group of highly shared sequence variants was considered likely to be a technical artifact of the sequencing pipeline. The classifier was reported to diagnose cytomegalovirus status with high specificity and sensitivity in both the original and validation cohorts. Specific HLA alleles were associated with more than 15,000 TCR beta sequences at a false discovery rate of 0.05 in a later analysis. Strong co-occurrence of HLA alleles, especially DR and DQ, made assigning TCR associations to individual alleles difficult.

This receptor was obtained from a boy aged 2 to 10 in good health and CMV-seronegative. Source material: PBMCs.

This receptor has the CDR3 CASSSFTDTQYF. The DNA sequence reads TGCGCCAGCAGCTCCTTCACAGATACGCAGTATTTT. This chain joins TRBV5-1 to TRBJ2-3, with the identity of the D gene unclear. V lost 3 bases and J lost 2 bases; the stretch between them is 4 bases long. The germline V gene supplies CDR1 SGHRS and CDR2 YFSETQ. Spanning cysteine to phenylalanine, the CDR3 consists of 12 amino acids. The only DNA kept is the CDR3, 36 bases in frame from the first base.